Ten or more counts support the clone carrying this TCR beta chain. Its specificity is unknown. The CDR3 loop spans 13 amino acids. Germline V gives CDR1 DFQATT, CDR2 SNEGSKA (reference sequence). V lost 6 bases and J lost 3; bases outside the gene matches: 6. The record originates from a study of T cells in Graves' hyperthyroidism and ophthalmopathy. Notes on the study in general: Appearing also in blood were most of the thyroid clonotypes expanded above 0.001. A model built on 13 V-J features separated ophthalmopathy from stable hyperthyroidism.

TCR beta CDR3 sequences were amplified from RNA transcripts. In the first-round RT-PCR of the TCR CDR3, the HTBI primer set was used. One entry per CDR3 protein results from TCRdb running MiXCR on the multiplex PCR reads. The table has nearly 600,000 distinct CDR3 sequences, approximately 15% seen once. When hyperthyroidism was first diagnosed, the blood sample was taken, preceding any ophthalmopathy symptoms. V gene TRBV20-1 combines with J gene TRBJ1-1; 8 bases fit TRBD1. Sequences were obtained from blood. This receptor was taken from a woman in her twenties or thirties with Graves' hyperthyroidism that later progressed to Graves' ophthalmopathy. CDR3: CSATTGEYTEAFF. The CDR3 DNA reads TGCAGTGCCACGACAGGGGAGTACACTGAAGCTTTCTTT.